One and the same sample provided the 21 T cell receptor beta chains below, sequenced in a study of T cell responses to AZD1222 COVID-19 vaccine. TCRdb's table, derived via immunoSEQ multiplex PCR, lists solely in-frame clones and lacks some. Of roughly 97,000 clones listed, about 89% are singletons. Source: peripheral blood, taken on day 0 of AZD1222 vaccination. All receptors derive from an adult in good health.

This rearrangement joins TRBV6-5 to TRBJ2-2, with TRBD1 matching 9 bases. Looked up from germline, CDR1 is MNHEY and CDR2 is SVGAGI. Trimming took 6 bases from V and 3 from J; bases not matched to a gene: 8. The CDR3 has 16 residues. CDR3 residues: CASRYRGQGYTGELFF. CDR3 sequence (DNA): TGTGCCAGCAGGTACAGGGGGCAAGGGTACACCGGGGAGCTGTTTTTT.

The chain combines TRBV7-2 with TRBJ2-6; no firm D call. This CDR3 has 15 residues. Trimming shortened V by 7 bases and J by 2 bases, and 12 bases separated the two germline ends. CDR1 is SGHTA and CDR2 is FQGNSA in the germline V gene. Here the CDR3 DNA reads TGTGCCAGCAACCCCAGAAGGACTGGGGCCAACGTCCTGACTTTC. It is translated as CASNPRRTGANVLTF.

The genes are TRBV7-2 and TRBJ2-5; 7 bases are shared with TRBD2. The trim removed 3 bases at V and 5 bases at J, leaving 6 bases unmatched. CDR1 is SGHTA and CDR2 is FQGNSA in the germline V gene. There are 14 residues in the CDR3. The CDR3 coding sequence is TGTGCCAGCAGCTTGACGGGAGGTTTGGAGACCCAGTACTTC. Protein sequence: CASSLTGGLETQYF.

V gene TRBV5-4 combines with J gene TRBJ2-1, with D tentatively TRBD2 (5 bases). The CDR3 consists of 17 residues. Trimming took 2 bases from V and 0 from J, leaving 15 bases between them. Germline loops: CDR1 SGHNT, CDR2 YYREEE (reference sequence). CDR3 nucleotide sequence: TGTGCCAGCAGCTTCGGCGGGCGTTCGAGCTCCTACAATGAGCAGTTCTTC. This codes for CASSFGGRSSSYNEQFF.

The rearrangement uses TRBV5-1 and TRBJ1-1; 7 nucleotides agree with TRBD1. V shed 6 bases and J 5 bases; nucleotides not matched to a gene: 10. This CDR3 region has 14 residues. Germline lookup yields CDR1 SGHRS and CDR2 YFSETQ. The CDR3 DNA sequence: TGCGCCAGCAACCTCCGACAGGGATGGACTGAAGCTTTCTTT. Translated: CASNLRQGWTEAFF.

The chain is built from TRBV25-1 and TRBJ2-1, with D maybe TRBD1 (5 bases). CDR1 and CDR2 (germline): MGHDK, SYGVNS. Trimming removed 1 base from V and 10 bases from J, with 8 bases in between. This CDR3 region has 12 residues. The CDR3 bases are TGTGCCAGCAGTGAATGGCCAGGGGAGCAGTTCTTC. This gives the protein CASSEWPGEQFF.

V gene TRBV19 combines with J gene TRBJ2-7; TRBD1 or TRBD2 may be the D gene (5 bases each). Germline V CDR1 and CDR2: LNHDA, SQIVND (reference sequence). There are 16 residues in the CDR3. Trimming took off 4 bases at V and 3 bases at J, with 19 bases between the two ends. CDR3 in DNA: TGTGCCAGTAGTACCTCCGCCGGGACGGCCGGCTACGAGCAGTACTTC. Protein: CASSTSAGTAGYEQYF.

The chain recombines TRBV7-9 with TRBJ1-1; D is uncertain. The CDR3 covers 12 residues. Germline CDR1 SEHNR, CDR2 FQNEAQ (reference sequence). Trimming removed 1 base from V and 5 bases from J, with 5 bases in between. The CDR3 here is CASSLELTEAFF. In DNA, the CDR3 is TGTGCCAGCAGCTTAGAGTTGACTGAAGCTTTCTTT.

This CDR3 is CASSLGAGASPGELFF. The CDR3 nucleotides are TGTGCCAGCAGCTTGGGGGCAGGGGCTAGCCCCGGGGAGCTGTTTTTT. The chain combines TRBV5-4 with TRBJ2-2, with D maybe TRBD1 (6 bases). The CDR3 loop spans 16 amino acids. Germline CDR1 reads SGHNT; CDR2 reads YYREEE (reference sequence). Between the trimmed V and J ends, which lost 0 bases and 6 bases, there was a span of 15 bases.

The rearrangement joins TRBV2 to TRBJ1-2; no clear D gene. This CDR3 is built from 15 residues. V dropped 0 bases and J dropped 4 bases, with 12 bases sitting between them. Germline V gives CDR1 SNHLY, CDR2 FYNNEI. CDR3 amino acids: CASSEARYSRYGYTF. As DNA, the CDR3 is TGTGCCAGCAGTGAAGCGCGGTACAGCCGCTATGGCTACACCTTC.

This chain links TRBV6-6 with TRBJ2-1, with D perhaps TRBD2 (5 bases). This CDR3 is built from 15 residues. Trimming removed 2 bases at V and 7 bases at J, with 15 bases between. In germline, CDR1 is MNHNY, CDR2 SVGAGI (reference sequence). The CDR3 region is CASSYILGLGNEQFF. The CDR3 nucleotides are TGTGCCAGCAGTTACATACTAGGCCTGGGTAATGAGCAGTTCTTC.

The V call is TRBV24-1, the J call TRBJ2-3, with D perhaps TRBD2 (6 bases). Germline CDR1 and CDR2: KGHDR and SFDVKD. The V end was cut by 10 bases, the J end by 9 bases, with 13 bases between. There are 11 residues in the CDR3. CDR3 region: CATRLGRTQYF. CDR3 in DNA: TGTGCCACGCGACTAGGGAGGACGCAGTATTTT.

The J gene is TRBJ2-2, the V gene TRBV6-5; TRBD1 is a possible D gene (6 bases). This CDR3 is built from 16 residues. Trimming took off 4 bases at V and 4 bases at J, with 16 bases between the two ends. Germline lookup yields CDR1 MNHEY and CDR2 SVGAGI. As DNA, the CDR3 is TGTGCCAGCAGTTCGGGTCCAGGGGCACCCACCGGGGAGCTGTTTTTT. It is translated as CASSSGPGAPTGELFF.

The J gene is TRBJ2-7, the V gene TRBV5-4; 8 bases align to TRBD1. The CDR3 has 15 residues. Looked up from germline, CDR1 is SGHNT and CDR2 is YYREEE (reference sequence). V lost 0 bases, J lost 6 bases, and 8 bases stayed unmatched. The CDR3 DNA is TGTGCCAGCAGCTTGGGAGGACAGGGACGGGCCGAGCAGTACTTC. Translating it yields CASSLGGQGRAEQYF.

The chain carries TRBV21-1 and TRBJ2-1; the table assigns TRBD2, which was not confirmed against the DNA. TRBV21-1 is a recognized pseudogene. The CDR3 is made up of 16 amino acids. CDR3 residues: CASTSVDSIGLNEQFF. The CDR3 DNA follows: TGTGCCAGCACCAGTGTCGACTCGATCGGGTTAAATGAGCAGTTCTTC.

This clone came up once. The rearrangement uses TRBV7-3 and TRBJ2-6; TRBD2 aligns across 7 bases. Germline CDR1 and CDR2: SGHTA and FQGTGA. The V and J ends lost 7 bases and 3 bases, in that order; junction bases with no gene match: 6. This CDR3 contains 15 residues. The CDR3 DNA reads TGTGCCAGCACAGCGGGGATTCGTGGGGCCAACGTCCTGACTTTC. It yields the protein CASTAGIRGANVLTF.

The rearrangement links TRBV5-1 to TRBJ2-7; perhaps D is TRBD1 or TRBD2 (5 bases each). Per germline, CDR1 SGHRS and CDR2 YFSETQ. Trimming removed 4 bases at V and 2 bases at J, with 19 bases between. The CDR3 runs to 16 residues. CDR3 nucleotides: TGCGCCAGCAGCCCCGGGGTGGCAGGGTCTACCTACGAGCAGTACTTC. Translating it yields CASSPGVAGSTYEQYF.

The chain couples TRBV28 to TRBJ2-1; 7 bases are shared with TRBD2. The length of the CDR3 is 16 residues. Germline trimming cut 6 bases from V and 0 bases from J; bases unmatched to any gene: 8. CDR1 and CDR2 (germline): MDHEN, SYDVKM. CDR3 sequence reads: CASRGRGGSSYNEQFF. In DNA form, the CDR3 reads TGTGCCAGCAGGGGCCGCGGCGGGAGCTCCTACAATGAGCAGTTCTTC.

The CDR3 region has the DNA TGTGCAAGTCGCCCCATATTTTGGGGGGGGCGGTACGAGCAGTACTTC. It specifies CASRPIFWGGRYEQYF. This chain connects TRBV12-2 to TRBJ2-7; TRBD2, the D gene given by the table, was not confirmed from the DNA. TRBV12-2 is an annotated pseudogene. CDR3 length: 16 residues.

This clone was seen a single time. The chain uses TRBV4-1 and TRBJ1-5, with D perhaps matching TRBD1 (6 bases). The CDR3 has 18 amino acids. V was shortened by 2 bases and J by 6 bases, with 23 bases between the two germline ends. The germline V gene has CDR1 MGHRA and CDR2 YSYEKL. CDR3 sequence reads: CASSQQAGGAVPPQPQHF. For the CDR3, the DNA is TGCGCCAGCAGCCAACAGGCGGGGGGCGCAGTGCCCCCTCAGCCCCAGCATTTT.

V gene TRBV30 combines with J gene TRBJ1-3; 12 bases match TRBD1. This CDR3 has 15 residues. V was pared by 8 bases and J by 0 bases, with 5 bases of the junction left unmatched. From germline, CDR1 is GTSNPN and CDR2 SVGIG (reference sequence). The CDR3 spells CAGDRGQSSGNTIYF. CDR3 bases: TGTGCCGGGGACAGGGGGCAGAGCTCTGGAAACACCATATATTTT.